The 14 T cell receptor beta chains below all came from one sample that was sequenced in a study of cytomegalovirus exposure and HLA in healthy donors. Primers included in the PCR were 60 Vbeta and 13 Jbeta primers. This table comes from immunoSEQ multiplex PCR, and its TCRdb copy is limited to in-frame clones, with some not included. The sample contains around 76,000 clones, about 78% of which appear only once. The sequenced sample was PBMCs. The source is a woman in her 40s in good health and CMV-seropositive.

The rearrangement links TRBV14 to TRBJ1-1; TRBD1 might be the D (6 bases). V lost 3 bases, J lost 5 bases, and 16 bases lay in between. Germline CDR1 and CDR2: SGHDN and FVKESK. The CDR3 has 15 residues. The CDR3 spells CASSHGFWTETEAFF. The CDR3 bases are TGTGCCAGCAGCCACGGCTTTTGGACAGAAACTGAAGCTTTCTTT.

V is TRBV6-1 and J is TRBJ2-1; perhaps TRBD2 as D (6 bases). Between the trimmed V and J ends, which lost 6 bases and 3 bases, there was a span of 6 bases. The CDR3 totals 12 residues. Germline CDR1 and CDR2: MNHNS and SASEGT. The CDR3 here is CASRGGYNEQFF. The CDR3 DNA reads as TGTGCCAGCAGGGGAGGCTACAATGAGCAGTTCTTC.

V gene TRBV6-1 combines with J gene TRBJ1-5, with D perhaps TRBD1 (6 bases). The germline V gene encodes CDR1 MNHNS and CDR2 SASEGT. V lost 6 bases to trimming and J lost 0 bases, with 12 bases between them. The CDR3 totals 15 residues. CDR3 sequence: CASSPGQYSNQPQHF. The CDR3 DNA follows: TGTGCCAGCAGCCCCGGACAGTATAGCAATCAGCCCCAGCATTTT.

The rearrangement links TRBV30 to TRBJ1-1, with no clear D. Trimming pared 2 bases from V and 7 bases from J, leaving 14 bases between. The CDR3 is 13 amino acids. Germline CDR1 reads GTSNPN; CDR2 reads SVGIG (reference sequence). CDR3 nucleotides: TGTGCCTGGAGTCTTCCCCTTTACAGTGAAGCTTTCTTT. The encoded protein is CAWSLPLYSEAFF.

J is TRBJ1-2 and V is TRBV25-1; 7 nucleotides line up with TRBD1. After removal of 4 bases from V and 8 bases from J, the junction contained 10 bases not matched to a gene. The CDR3 consists of 14 residues. Looked up from germline, CDR1 is MGHDK and CDR2 is SYGVNS. The DNA of the CDR3 is TGTGCCAGCAGTGGCGTGGACAGGCGAGAAGGCTACACCTTC. As protein: CASSGVDRREGYTF.

Written as DNA, the CDR3 is TGCGCCAGCAGCCAAGTAACGCCTAGCGGGGAAGGTACGCAGTATTTT. Protein: CASSQVTPSGEGTQYF. V gene TRBV4-1 combines with J gene TRBJ2-3, with TRBD2 matching over 9 bases. Germline lookup yields CDR1 MGHRA and CDR2 YSYEKL. The CDR3 covers 16 residues. V was pared by 1 base and J by 8 bases, with 10 bases of the junction left unmatched.

J is TRBJ1-2 and V is TRBV6-5; TRBD1 might be the D (5 bases). The germline V gene encodes CDR1 MNHEY and CDR2 SVGAGI. The CDR3 covers 15 residues. V was shortened by 6 bases and J by 4 bases, with 18 bases between the two germline ends. In DNA form, the CDR3 reads TGTGCCAGCAGGCGGGACTTCGGACCTGTCTATGGCTACACCTTC. It specifies CASRRDFGPVYGYTF.

The chain uses TRBV5-1 and TRBJ2-1; 9 positions agree with TRBD2. The CDR3 sequence is 18 residues long. The V gene end was trimmed by 4 bases and the J gene end by 5 bases; junction bases not matched to a gene: 16. Germline CDR1 SGHRS, CDR2 YFSETQ. The CDR3 DNA reads as TGCGCCAGCAGCACTAGAGCGGGGGGCCCCCGTTCCGACAATGAGCAGTTCTTC. As protein: CASSTRAGGPRSDNEQFF.

The chain employs TRBV20-1 and TRBJ2-7, with no clear D. There are 11 residues in the CDR3. V lost 5 bases to trimming and J lost 6 bases, with 11 bases between them. The germline V gene encodes CDR1 DFQATT and CDR2 SNEGSKA (reference sequence). CDR3 amino acids: CSAGRGTEQYF. Here the CDR3 DNA reads TGCAGTGCTGGCAGAGGTACCGAGCAGTACTTC.

The chain has TRBV28 and TRBJ2-1; a weak D match, TRBD2 (7 bases). This CDR3 comprises 16 residues. V gave up 6 bases and J gave up 4 bases, with 19 bases separating them. Germline CDR1 reads MDHEN; CDR2 reads SYDVKM. The CDR3 protein is CASRLARGYLYNEQFF. The CDR3 nucleotides read TGTGCCAGCAGACTAGCGAGGGGGTACTTATACAATGAGCAGTTCTTC.

V usage is TRBV28 and J usage is TRBJ2-7, with 7 bases identical to TRBD1. The CDR3 spans 13 residues. With 10 bases clipped from V and 6 bases from J, the junction kept 12 bases outside the gene matches. Germline values: CDR1 MDHEN, CDR2 SYDVKM. CDR3 DNA: TGTGCCACATATCCGGGACAGACCGCCGAGCAGTACTTC. Translation: CATYPGQTAEQYF.

This rearrangement joins TRBV5-1 to TRBJ2-3; 8 bases match TRBD1. The ends lost 7 bases at V and 0 bases at J; junction bases unmatched: 10. This CDR3 comprises 16 residues. Germline V gene data show CDR1 as SGHRS and CDR2 as YFSETQ. The CDR3 DNA reads as TGCGCCAGCTTTGTACGGACAGGGACTAGCACAGATACGCAGTATTTT. It specifies CASFVRTGTSTDTQYF.

This chain uses TRBV4-2 with TRBJ2-7; D might be TRBD1 (6 bases). Germline lookup yields CDR1 LGHNA and CDR2 YNFKEQ. The CDR3 spans 15 residues. Trimming removed 0 bases at V and 4 bases at J, with 13 bases between. CDR3 sequence reads: CASSQEAYRDYEQYF. CDR3 DNA: TGTGCCAGCAGCCAAGAAGCGTACAGGGATTACGAGCAGTACTTC.

The V call is TRBV28, the J call TRBJ1-5, with 8 positions matching TRBD1. The CDR3 contains 14 residues. Germline V gene lookup returns CDR1 MDHEN and CDR2 SYDVKM. Trimming cost V 6 bases and J 7 bases; bases outside gene matches: 8. CDR3 protein: CASRLRGRAQPQHF. CDR3 coding DNA: TGTGCCAGCAGGCTCAGGGGGCGGGCCCAGCCCCAGCATTTT.